This TCR beta chain was sequenced in a study of cytomegalovirus exposure and HLA in healthy donors. In the study overall: There were 85 million or so unique TCRs (from HLA-typed donors) in an early data release. Study-level results: Some V segments, including TRBV6-2 and TRBV6-3, were excluded as indistinguishable.

This clone was recorded a few times. Antigen specificity is unknown. The germline V gene encodes CDR1 SGHVS and CDR2 FNYEAQ. The CDR3 has 14 amino acids. V was shortened by 5 bases and J by 5 bases, with 14 bases between the two germline ends. A multiplex PCR was run with 60 Vbeta primers and 13 Jbeta primers. Clones were sequenced by immunoSEQ multiplex PCR, and TCRdb holds only the in-frame ones, with some missing. Of 130,000 to 150,000 clones in the sample, just under 80% were seen once. The receptor was derived from a man under 40 in good health and CMV-seronegative. V usage is TRBV7-6 and J usage is TRBJ2-3; weak D call: TRBD2 (6 bases). The sequencing input was PBMCs. DNA of the CDR3: TGTGCCAGCAGCCCCGCGGGATGGGGAGATACGCAGTATTTT. Translation: CASSPAGWGDTQYF.